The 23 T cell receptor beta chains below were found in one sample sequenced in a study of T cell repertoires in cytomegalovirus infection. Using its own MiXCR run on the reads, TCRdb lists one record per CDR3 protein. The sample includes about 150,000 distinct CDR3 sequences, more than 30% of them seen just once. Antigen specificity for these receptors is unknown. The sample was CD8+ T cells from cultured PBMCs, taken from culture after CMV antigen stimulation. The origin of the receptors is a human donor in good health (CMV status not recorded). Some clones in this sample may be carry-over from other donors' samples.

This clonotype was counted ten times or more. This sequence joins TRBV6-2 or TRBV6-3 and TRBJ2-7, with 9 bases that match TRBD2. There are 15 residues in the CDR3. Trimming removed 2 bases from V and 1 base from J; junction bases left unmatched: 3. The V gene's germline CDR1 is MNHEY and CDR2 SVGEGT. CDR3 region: CASSYEAGGSYEQYF. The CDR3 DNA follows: TGTGCCAGCAGTTACGAAGCGGGGGGATCCTACGAGCAGTACTTC.

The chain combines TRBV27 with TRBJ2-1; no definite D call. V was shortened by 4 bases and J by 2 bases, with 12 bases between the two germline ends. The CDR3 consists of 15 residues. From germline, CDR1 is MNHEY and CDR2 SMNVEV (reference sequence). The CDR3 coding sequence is TGTGCCAGCAGTTCGGAGTTTATACCCTACAATGAGCAGTTCTTC. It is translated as CASSSEFIPYNEQFF.

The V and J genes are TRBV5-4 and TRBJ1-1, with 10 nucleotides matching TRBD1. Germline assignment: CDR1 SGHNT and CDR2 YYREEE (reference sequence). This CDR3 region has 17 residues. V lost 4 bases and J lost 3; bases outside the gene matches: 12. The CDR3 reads CASSPGQGRIGDTEAFF. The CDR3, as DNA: TGTGCCAGCAGCCCGGGACAGGGGCGTATAGGGGACACTGAAGCTTTCTTT. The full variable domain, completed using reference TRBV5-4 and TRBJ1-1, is ETGVTQSPTHLIKTRGQQVTLRCSSQSGHNTVSWYQQALGQGPQFIFQYYREEENGRGNFPPRFSGLQFPNYSSELNVNALELDDSALYLCASSPGQGRIGDTEAFFGQGTRLTVV.

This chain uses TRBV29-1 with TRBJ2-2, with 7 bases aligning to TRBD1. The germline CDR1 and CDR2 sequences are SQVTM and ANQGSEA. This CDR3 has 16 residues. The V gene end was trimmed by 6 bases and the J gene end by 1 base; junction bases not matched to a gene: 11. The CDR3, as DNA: TGCAGCGTCGCCCATCGGGACAGCTTGAACACCGGGGAGCTGTTTTTT. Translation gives CSVAHRDSLNTGELFF.

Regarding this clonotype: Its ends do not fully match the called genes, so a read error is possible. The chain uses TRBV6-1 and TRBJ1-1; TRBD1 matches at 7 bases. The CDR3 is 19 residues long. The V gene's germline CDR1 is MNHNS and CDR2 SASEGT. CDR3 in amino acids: CASRARQGTSRRWNTDAFF. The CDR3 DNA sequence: TGTGCCAGCAGGGCCAGACAGGGAACGAGCCGCCGTTGGAACACTGATGCTTTCTTT.

The CDR3 protein is CASSGGLAGETDTQYF. The CDR3 bases are TGCGCCAGCAGCGGGGGACTAGCGGGGGAGACAGATACGCAGTATTTT. V and J are TRBV4-1 and TRBJ2-3, with 14 bases aligning to TRBD2. In germline, CDR1 is MGHRA, CDR2 YSYEKL. V was pared by 5 bases and J by 3 bases, with 4 bases of the junction left unmatched. The CDR3 spans 16 residues.

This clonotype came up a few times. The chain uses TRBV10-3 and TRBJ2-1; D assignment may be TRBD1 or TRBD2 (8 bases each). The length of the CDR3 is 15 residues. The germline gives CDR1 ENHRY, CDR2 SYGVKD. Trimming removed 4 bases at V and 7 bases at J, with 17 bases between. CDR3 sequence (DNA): TGTGCCATCAGTGGAACAGGGGGGACTAGGAATGAGCAGTTCTTC. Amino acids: CAISGTGGTRNEQFF.

CDR3 coding DNA: TGTGCCAGCAGTTCCATAGCGGGGGGGCCTGGCAATGAGCAGTTCTTC. It translates to CASSSIAGGPGNEQFF. The rearrangement uses TRBV28 and TRBJ2-1; TRBD2 matches 11 bases. Germline values: CDR1 MDHEN, CDR2 SYDVKM. V trimming: 4 bases; J trimming: 6 bases; junction bases outside the gene matches: 8. The CDR3 contains 16 residues.

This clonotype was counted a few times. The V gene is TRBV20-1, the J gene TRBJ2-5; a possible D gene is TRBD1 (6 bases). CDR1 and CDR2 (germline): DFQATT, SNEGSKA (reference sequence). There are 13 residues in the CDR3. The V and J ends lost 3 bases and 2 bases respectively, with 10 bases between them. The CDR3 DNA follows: TGCAGTGCTAGCCGGGACACACAAGAGACCCAGTACTTC. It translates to CSASRDTQETQYF.

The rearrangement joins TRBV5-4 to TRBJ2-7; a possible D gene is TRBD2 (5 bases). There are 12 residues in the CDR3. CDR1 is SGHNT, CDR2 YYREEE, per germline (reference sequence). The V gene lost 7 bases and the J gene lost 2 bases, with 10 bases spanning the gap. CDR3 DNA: TGTGCCAGCGGAGCCGGGACCTACGAGCAGTACTTC. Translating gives CASGAGTYEQYF.

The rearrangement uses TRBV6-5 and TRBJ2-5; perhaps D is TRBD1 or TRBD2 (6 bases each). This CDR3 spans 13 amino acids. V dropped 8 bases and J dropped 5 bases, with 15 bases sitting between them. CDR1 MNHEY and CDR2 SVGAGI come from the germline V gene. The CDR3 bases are TGTGCCAGCGGTCGGGGGCTGGGGGAGACCCAGTACTTC. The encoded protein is CASGRGLGETQYF.

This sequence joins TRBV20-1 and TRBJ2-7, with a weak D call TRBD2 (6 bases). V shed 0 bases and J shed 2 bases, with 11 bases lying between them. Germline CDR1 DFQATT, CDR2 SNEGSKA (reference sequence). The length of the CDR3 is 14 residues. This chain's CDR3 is CSARDIERAYEQYF. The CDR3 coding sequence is TGCAGTGCTAGAGATATTGAGCGGGCCTACGAGCAGTACTTC.

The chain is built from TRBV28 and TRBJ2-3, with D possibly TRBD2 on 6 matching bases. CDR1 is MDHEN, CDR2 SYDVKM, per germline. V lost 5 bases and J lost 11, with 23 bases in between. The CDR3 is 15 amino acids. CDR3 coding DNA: TGTGCCAGCAGTATGACCGGGACTGCGCAGGAAGGGCAGTATTTT. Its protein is CASSMTGTAQEGQYF.

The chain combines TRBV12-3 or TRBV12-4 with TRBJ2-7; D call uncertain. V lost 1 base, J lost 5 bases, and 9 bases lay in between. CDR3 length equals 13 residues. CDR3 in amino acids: CASSLGPSNEQYF. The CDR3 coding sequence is TGTGCCAGCAGTTTAGGCCCGTCCAACGAGCAGTACTTC.

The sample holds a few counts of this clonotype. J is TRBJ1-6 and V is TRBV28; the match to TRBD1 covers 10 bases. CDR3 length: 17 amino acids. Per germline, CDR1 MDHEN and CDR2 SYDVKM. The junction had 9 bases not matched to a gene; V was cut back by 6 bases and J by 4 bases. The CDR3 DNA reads TGTGCCAGCAGGGGGACAGGGGTGATATTATATAATTCACCCCTCCACTTT. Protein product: CASRGTGVILYNSPLHF.

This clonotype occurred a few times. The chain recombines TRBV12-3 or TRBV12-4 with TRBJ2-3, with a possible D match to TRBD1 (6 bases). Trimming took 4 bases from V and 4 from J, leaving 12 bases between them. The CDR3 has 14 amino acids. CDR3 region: CASSSGTFPDTQYF. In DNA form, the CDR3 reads TGTGCCAGCAGTTCCGGGACATTCCCAGATACGCAGTATTTT.

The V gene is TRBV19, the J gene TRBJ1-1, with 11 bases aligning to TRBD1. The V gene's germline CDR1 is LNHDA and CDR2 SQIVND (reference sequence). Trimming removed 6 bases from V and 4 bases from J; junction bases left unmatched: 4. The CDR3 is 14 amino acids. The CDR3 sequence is CASSRDRGSTEAFF. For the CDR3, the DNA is TGTGCCAGTAGCCGGGACAGGGGGAGCACTGAAGCTTTCTTT.

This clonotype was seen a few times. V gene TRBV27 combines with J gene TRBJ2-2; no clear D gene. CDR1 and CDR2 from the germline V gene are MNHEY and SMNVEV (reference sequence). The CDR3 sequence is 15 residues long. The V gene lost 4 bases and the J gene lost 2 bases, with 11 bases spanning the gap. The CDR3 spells CASSWVALNTGELFF. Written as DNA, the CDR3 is TGTGCCAGCAGTTGGGTCGCGTTAAACACCGGGGAGCTGTTTTTT.

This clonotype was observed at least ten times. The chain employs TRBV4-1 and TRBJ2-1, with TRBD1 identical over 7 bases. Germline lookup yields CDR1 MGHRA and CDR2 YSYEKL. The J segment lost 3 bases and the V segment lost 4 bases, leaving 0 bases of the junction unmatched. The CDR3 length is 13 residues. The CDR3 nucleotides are TGCGCCAGCAGCCGGGACAGCTACAATGAGCAGTTCTTC. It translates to CASSRDSYNEQFF.

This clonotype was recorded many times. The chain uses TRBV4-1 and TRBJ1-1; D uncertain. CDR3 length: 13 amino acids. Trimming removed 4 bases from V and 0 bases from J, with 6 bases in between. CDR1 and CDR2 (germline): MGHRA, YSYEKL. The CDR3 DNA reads TGCGCCAGCAGCCTGGCGTTGAACACTGAAGCTTTCTTT. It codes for CASSLALNTEAFF.

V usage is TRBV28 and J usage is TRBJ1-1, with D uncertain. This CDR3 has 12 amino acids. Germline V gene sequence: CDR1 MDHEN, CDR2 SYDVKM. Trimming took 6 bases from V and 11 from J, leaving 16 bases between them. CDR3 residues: CASSFPPGGAFF. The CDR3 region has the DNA TGTGCCAGCAGCTTCCCCCCCGGAGGGGCTTTCTTT.

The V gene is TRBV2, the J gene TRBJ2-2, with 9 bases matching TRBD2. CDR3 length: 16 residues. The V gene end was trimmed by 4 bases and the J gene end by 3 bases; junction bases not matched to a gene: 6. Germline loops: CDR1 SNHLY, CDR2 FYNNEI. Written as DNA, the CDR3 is TGTGCCAGCAGTGGCGAGCTAGCGGGGTACACCGGGGAGCTGTTTTTT. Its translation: CASSGELAGYTGELFF.

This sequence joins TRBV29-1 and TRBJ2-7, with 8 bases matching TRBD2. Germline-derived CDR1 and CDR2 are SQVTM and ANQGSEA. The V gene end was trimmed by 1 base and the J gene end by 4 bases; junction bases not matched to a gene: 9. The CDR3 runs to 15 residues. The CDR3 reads CSVEVAGNEEYEQYF. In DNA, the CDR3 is TGCAGCGTTGAAGTAGCGGGGAACGAGGAGTACGAGCAGTACTTC.